This TCR beta chain was identified in a study of CD8+ T cells in alopecia areata. CDR1 and CDR2 (germline): MNHEY, SMNVEV (reference sequence). This CDR3 has 15 residues. V lost 6 bases, J lost 5 bases, and 10 bases stayed unmatched. As for treatment: oral pan-JAK inhibitor, 5-10 mg twice daily. Extraction and reverse transcription of RNA yielded cDNA as the sequencing template. The table came from immunoSEQ multiplex PCR; TCRdb's copy has only in-frame clones and leaves some out. The sample carries 160,000 or so clones, less than 75% recorded once. The rearrangement joins TRBV27 to TRBJ1-1; 9 bases agree with TRBD1. Sequencing used CD4+ T cells sorted from blood, obtained between weeks 55 and 65, from a patient treated with tofacitinib. This clonotype was sampled from a human donor with alopecia areata. CDR3 residues: CASSPWTGVGTEAFF. The CDR3, as DNA: TGTGCCAGCAGCCCCTGGACAGGGGTCGGGACTGAAGCTTTCTTT.